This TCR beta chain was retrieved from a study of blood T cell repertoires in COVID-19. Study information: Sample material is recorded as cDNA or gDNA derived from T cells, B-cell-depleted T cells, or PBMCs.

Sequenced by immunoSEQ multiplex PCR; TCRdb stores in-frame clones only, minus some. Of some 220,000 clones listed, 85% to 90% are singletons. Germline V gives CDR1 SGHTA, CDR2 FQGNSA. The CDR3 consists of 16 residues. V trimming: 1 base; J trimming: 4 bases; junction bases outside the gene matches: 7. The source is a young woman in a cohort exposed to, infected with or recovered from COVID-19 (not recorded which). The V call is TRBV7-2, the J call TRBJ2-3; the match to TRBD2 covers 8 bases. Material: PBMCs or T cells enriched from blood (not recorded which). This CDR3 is CASSLVGTSVADTQYF. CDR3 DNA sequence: TGTGCCAGCAGCTTAGTGGGGACTAGTGTGGCAGATACGCAGTATTTT.